The clone carrying this T cell receptor (beta chain) was detected once. As yet, its antigen is unknown. Germline values: CDR1 MDHEN, CDR2 SYDVKM. Trimming pared 5 bases from V and 8 bases from J, leaving 17 bases between. CDR3 size: 14 residues. The data are from a study of OX40 agonist ivuxolimab in advanced cancers. Assay used: immunoSEQ multiplex PCR; TCRdb lists only in-frame clones, some missing. The top ten hold over 35% of the sample, which has around 31,000 clones, 75% to 90% seen once. Study-level results: Expanded peripheral T cells had an undetermined antigen specificity.

Source: CD4+ or CD8+ T cells sorted from blood, taken in a trial of the OX40 agonist ivuxolimab. This chain uses TRBV28 with TRBJ2-3; D call uncertain. This clonotype was obtained from an adult with an advanced solid tumor such as melanoma, head and neck, liver or kidney cancer. CDR3 coding DNA: TGTGCCAGCAGTCCGGACCCCATTTATGGTACGCAGTATTTT. This encodes CASSPDPIYGTQYF.